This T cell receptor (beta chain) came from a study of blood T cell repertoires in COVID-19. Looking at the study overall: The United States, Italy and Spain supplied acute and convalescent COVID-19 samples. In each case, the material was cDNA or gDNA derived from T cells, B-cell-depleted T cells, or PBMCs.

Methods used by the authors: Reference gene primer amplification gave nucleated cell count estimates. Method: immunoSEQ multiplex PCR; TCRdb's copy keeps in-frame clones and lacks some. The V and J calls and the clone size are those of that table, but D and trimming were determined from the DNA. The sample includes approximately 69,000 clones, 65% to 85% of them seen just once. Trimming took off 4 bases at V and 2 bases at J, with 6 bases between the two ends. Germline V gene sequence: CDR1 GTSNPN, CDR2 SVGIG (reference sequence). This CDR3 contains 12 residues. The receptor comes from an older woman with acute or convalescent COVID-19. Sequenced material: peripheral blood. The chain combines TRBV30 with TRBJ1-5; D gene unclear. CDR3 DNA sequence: TGTGCCTGGAAGGAGGGCAATCAGCCCCAGCATTTT. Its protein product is CAWKEGNQPQHF.